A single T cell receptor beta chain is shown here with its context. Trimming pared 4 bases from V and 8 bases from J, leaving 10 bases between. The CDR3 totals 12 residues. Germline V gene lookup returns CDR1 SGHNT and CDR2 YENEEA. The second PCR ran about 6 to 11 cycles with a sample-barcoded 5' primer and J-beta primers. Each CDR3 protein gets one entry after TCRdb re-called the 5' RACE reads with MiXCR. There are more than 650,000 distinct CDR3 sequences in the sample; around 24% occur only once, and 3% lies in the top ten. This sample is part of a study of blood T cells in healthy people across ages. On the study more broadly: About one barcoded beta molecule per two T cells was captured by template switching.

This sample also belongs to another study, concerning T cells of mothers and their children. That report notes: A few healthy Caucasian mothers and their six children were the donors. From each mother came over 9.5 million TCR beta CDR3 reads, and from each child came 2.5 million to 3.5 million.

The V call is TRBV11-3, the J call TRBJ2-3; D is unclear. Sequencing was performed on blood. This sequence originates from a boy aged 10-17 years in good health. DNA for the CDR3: TGTGCCAGCAGCTCATCCAGCGCTACGCAGTATTTT. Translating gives CASSSSSATQYF.